This T cell receptor (beta chain) comes out of a study of T-cell reconstitution after alpha-beta-depleted transplantation in children. Overall study findings and caveats: Certain patients had high TCRbeta diversity at day 60, and it came from recipient T cells and thymic progenitors that survived. Several hundred rapidly expanded clones from non-depleted graft cells reportedly supplied alpha-beta T cells about two months post-transplant. One year post-transplant, T-cell counts and diversity were largely derived from T cells produced anew.

The CDR3 runs 13 residues. V lost 0 bases and J lost 5, with 7 bases in between. Germline-derived CDR1 and CDR2 are MNHEY and SVGEGT. The TCRbeta library incorporated unique molecular identifiers. TCRdb called the PCR reads again in MiXCR, with one record for every CDR3 protein. The data show about 980,000 distinct CDR3 sequences, roughly 29% seen once. About this clonotype itself: Its cognate antigen is unknown.

The specimen comprised PBMCs, mostly from graft donor cells, sampled 360 days after TCRalphabeta/CD19-depleted stem cell transplant. The J gene is TRBJ2-5, the V gene TRBV6-2 or TRBV6-3, with a possible D match to TRBD2 (5 bases). The receptor was derived from a boy younger than two who had a stem cell transplant for SCID, so the T cells may come from the graft donor. CDR3 in amino acids: CASSYSQRETQYF. CDR3 nucleotides: TGTGCCAGCAGTTACTCGCAGCGGGAGACCCAGTACTTC.